A single sample gave rise to the 32 T cell receptor beta chains below, sequenced in a study of cytotoxic CD8 clonotypes in ibrutinib-treated CLL. The assay was immunoSEQ multiplex PCR, and TCRdb's table has in-frame clones only and misses some. The sample has 130,000 to 150,000 clones, around 93% seen once. The sample consisted of PBMCs, taken after 12 months of ibrutinib treatment. These receptors were collected from a human donor with chronic lymphocytic leukemia.

The J gene is TRBJ1-1, the V gene TRBV9; D gene unclear. This CDR3 spans 14 amino acids. Deletions cut 3 bases from V and 4 bases from J, with 13 bases between. From germline, CDR1 is SGDLS and CDR2 YYNGEE. CDR3 in amino acids: CASSADTSGTEAFF. CDR3 in DNA: TGTGCCAGCAGCGCCGACACTTCGGGCACTGAAGCTTTCTTT.

In DNA, the CDR3 is TGTGCCAGCAGGAAGGCGCAGCCAGCTAACTATGGCTACACCTTC. Protein: CASRKAQPANYGYTF. The J gene is TRBJ1-2, the V gene TRBV27; no definite D call. V lost 6 bases and J 0 bases, leaving 14 bases between the germline ends. This CDR3 contains 15 residues. CDR1 and CDR2 from the germline V gene are MNHEY and SMNVEV (reference sequence).

J is TRBJ2-5 and V is TRBV19, with 9 bases matching TRBD2. The CDR3 runs to 15 residues. The trim removed 9 bases at V and 5 bases at J, leaving 13 bases unmatched. CDR1 LNHDA and CDR2 SQIVND come from the germline V gene (reference sequence). CDR3 amino acids: CASTARLADPETQYF. CDR3 coding DNA: TGTGCCAGCACCGCTAGACTAGCGGATCCGGAGACCCAGTACTTC.

The CDR3 region has the DNA TGTGCCAGCAGCTTCCCAGGGAGAATAAATGAAAAACTGTTTTTT. Translation: CASSFPGRINEKLFF. The J gene is TRBJ1-4, the V gene TRBV5-5; tentative D call: TRBD1 (5 bases). V lost 2 bases to trimming and J lost 5 bases, with 13 bases between them. The germline V gene encodes CDR1 SGHKS and CDR2 YYEKEE (reference sequence). The CDR3 totals 15 residues.

This clone was observed once. The CDR3 bases are TGTGCCAGTAGCCCCCAGGGTGAGGGTAGCTATGGCTACACCTTC. Amino acid sequence: CASSPQGEGSYGYTF. This sequence joins TRBV19 and TRBJ1-2; weak D call: TRBD1 (5 bases). There are 15 residues in the CDR3. Germline V gene data show CDR1 as LNHDA and CDR2 as SQIVND (reference sequence). V was pared by 6 bases and J by 4 bases, with 18 bases between.

This clone was detected a few times. The chain couples TRBV7-9 to TRBJ2-5; TRBD2 is a possible D gene (6 bases). Trimming cost V 6 bases and J 1 base, with 15 bases left between them. Germline assignment: CDR1 SEHNR and CDR2 FQNEAQ (reference sequence). This CDR3 is built from 15 residues. The CDR3 is CASSPSGGPQETQYF. CDR3 DNA sequence: TGTGCCAGCAGTCCTTCCGGGGGACCCCAAGAGACCCAGTACTTC.

This chain uses TRBV20-1 with TRBJ1-1; D not certain. CDR1 is DFQATT and CDR2 is SNEGSKA in the germline V gene (reference sequence). The CDR3 is 11 residues long. Trimming cost V 8 bases and J 8 bases, with 15 bases left between them. CDR3 coding DNA: TGCAGTCCCCGGGAGGGAGGGGAAGCTTTCTTT. This gives the protein CSPREGGEAFF.

The CDR3 nucleotides are TGTGCCAGCAGTGAGGGCGGGGGGCAGTACTTC. It is translated as CASSEGGGQYF. The chain employs TRBV25-1 and TRBJ2-7; 7 bases align to TRBD2. The V and J ends lost 3 bases and 9 bases, in that order; junction bases with no gene match: 2. Germline CDR1 MGHDK, CDR2 SYGVNS. The CDR3 is 11 amino acids.

The V and J genes are TRBV28 and TRBJ1-1; D remains ambiguous. The CDR3 covers 15 residues. V gave up 6 bases and J gave up 1 base, with 15 bases separating them. Germline V CDR1 and CDR2: MDHEN, SYDVKM. The CDR3 DNA reads TGTGCCAGCAGCTCCCGTGATATTCCGAACACTGAAGCTTTCTTT. As protein: CASSSRDIPNTEAFF.

The J gene is TRBJ2-2, the V gene TRBV18, with D perhaps given as TRBD1 or TRBD2 (6 bases each). Deletions cut 2 bases from V and 3 bases from J, with 10 bases between. This CDR3 is 15 amino acids long. Germline V lookup: CDR1 KGHSH, CDR2 LQKENI. CDR3 nucleotide sequence: TGTGCCAGCTCACCAGTCGGGGGCTACACCGGGGAGCTGTTTTTT. Protein: CASSPVGGYTGELFF.

V usage is TRBV29-1 and J usage is TRBJ2-2; maybe TRBD2 (7 bases). CDR1 is SQVTM and CDR2 is ANQGSEA in the germline V gene. The CDR3 has 15 amino acids. V was cut by 7 bases and J by 4 bases, with 19 bases left in between. The CDR3 DNA reads TGCAGCGCCAGGAACCCGGGGGGCGGCACCGGGGAGCTGTTTTTT. Protein: CSARNPGGGTGELFF.

This clone was recorded a few times. The chain recombines TRBV7-3 with TRBJ1-2; possible D gene TRBD1, 5 bases. The V gene lost 5 bases and the J gene lost 9 bases, with 19 bases spanning the gap. CDR1 and CDR2 (germline): SGHTA, FQGTGA. The CDR3 has 14 residues. Here the CDR3 reads CASSARDGSNRYTF. DNA for the CDR3: TGTGCCAGCAGCGCCCGGGACGGCTCCAATCGCTACACCTTC.

This clone was seen a single time. The chain has TRBV6-6 and TRBJ1-1; D not resolved. The germline CDR1 and CDR2 sequences are MNHNY and SVGAGI (reference sequence). CDR3 length: 15 residues. V shed 4 bases and J shed 2 bases, with 14 bases lying between them. The DNA for the CDR3 is TGTGCCAGCAGTTCTCCGTCCACAATAAACACTGAAGCTTTCTTT. This sequence encodes CASSSPSTINTEAFF.

V gene TRBV25-1 combines with J gene TRBJ1-2; no reliable D call. V lost 10 bases and J lost 3, with 18 bases in between. Germline V lookup: CDR1 MGHDK, CDR2 SYGVNS. The CDR3 is made up of 14 amino acids. The CDR3 sequence is CATRERVYHYGYTF. The CDR3 bases are TGTGCCACCCGAGAACGAGTCTACCACTATGGCTACACCTTC.

There are a few counts of this clone. This chain uses TRBV27 with TRBJ2-7; D not resolved. Germline V CDR1 and CDR2: MNHEY, SMNVEV (reference sequence). The CDR3 runs 13 residues. V lost 6 bases and J 6 bases, leaving 15 bases between the germline ends. For the CDR3, the DNA is TGTGCCAGCAGGAGAACCCGCGCAACCGAGCAGTACTTC. It encodes CASRRTRATEQYF.

This clone was recorded only once. The chain employs TRBV7-2 and TRBJ2-3; a possible D gene is TRBD2 (6 bases). This CDR3 contains 17 residues. The ends were cut back, 2 bases at V and 3 bases at J, with 18 bases in the middle. CDR1 and CDR2 from the germline V gene are SGHTA and FQGNSA. CDR3 protein: CASSLSVGSARTDTQYF. The DNA for the CDR3 is TGTGCCAGCAGCTTATCGGTCGGGAGTGCTAGGACAGATACGCAGTATTTT.

As DNA, the CDR3 is TGTGCCAGTCAGCTGGCTTACTCTGGAAACACCATATATTTT. Residues: CASQLAYSGNTIYF. J is TRBJ1-3 and V is TRBV19, with no clear D. V was clipped by 8 bases and J by 0 bases, with 11 bases between them. The CDR3 totals 14 residues. Germline V gene sequence: CDR1 LNHDA, CDR2 SQIVND (reference sequence).

V is TRBV7-6 and J is TRBJ2-1; D not certain. V lost 6 bases and J lost 8, with 20 bases in between. Germline CDR1 SGHVS, CDR2 FNYEAQ. The CDR3 runs 15 residues. CDR3 sequence: CASRYRTNPQYEQFF. The CDR3, as DNA: TGTGCCAGCAGGTACAGAACGAACCCCCAGTATGAGCAGTTCTTC.

The CDR3 spells CASSYREPAYNEQFF. CDR3 nucleotide sequence: TGTGCCAGCAGTTACCGGGAGCCCGCCTACAATGAGCAGTTCTTC. The chain is built from TRBV6-5 and TRBJ2-1; the D gene is possibly TRBD2 (6 bases). The CDR3 runs 15 residues. Germline V gene data show CDR1 as MNHEY and CDR2 as SVGAGI. With 2 bases removed from V and 2 bases from J, the gap between germline ends came to 10 bases.

J is TRBJ2-7 and V is TRBV11-1, with TRBD1 matching 11 bases. Trimming took 5 bases from V and 3 from J; bases not matched to a gene: 9. Germline V gene data show CDR1 as SGHAT and CDR2 as FQDESV (reference sequence). CDR3 length equals 16 residues. The CDR3: CASSPSGGTGGYEQYF. The DNA of the CDR3 is TGTGCCAGCAGCCCTTCTGGGGGGACAGGGGGCTACGAGCAGTACTTC.

The rearrangement links TRBV7-2 to TRBJ1-1; no clear D gene. Germline V gene data show CDR1 as SGHTA and CDR2 as FQGNSA. V lost 1 base to trimming and J lost 1 base, with 7 bases between them. The CDR3 length is 14 residues. CDR3 in amino acids: CASSLEGGNTEAFF. The CDR3, as DNA: TGTGCCAGCAGCTTAGAAGGTGGGAACACTGAAGCTTTCTTT.

The V and J genes are TRBV28 and TRBJ1-2; D may be TRBD1 (5 bases). Trimming shortened V by 6 bases and J by 6 bases, and 11 bases separated the two germline ends. From germline, CDR1 is MDHEN and CDR2 SYDVKM. This CDR3 has 12 amino acids. The CDR3: CASSYLGDGYTF. In DNA, the CDR3 is TGTGCCAGCAGCTACCTAGGGGATGGCTACACCTTC.

The table lists this clone with a count of one. The V gene is TRBV7-2, the J gene TRBJ2-1; 7 bases are a match to TRBD2. The CDR3 is 15 amino acids. The trim removed 7 bases at V and 6 bases at J, leaving 12 bases unmatched. CDR1 is SGHTA and CDR2 is FQGNSA in the germline V gene. The CDR3 coding sequence is TGTGCCAGCATAGGAAGACGGGAGGCACCCAATGAGCAGTTCTTC. Encoded protein: CASIGRREAPNEQFF.

About this clone: One junction end disagrees with the germline gene, perhaps due to a read error. This sequence joins TRBV7-9 and TRBJ2-2; 7 positions match TRBD1. In germline, CDR1 is SEHNR, CDR2 FQNEAQ (reference sequence). The CDR3 length is 16 residues. CDR3 sequence reads: CASSFRTGANAGELFF. As DNA, the CDR3 is TGTGCCAGCAGCTTTCGGACAGGAGCGAACGCCGGGGAGCTGTTTTTT.

The chain recombines TRBV5-1 with TRBJ1-4; D possibly corresponds to TRBD1 (5 bases). The V gene's germline CDR1 is SGHRS and CDR2 YFSETQ. The CDR3 is 14 amino acids. V was clipped by 5 bases and J by 5 bases, with 13 bases between them. CDR3 residues: CASSTSWGNEKLFF. In nucleotides, the CDR3 is TGCGCCAGCAGTACAAGTTGGGGGAATGAAAAACTGTTTTTT.

The chain joins TRBV7-6 to TRBJ1-4; D ambiguous. Germline V gene data show CDR1 as SGHVS and CDR2 as FNYEAQ. Trimming stripped 2 bases from V and 0 bases from J, with 7 bases between. This CDR3 spans 15 amino acids. CDR3 DNA sequence: TGTGCCAGCAGCTTACCGGGCACAACTAATGAAAAACTGTTTTTT. Translating it yields CASSLPGTTNEKLFF.

The chain has TRBV6-5 and TRBJ1-1; D remains ambiguous. This CDR3 has 15 amino acids. Trimming took 0 bases from V and 5 from J, leaving 13 bases between them. Germline CDR1 MNHEY, CDR2 SVGAGI. CDR3 coding DNA: TGTGCCAGCAGTTACTCTTGGGTTGCGGGTACTGAAGCTTTCTTT. The encoded protein is CASSYSWVAGTEAFF.

The J gene is TRBJ1-2, the V gene TRBV5-1; weak D call: TRBD1 (6 bases). V lost 5 bases to trimming and J lost 7 bases, with 24 bases between them. This CDR3 comprises 16 residues. The germline V gene encodes CDR1 SGHRS and CDR2 YFSETQ. The CDR3 nucleotides are TGCGCCAGCAGTCTAACAGGGACATCCTATCGCCCTGGCTACACCTTC. It specifies CASSLTGTSYRPGYTF.

The chain joins TRBV9 to TRBJ1-1, with D maybe TRBD1 (5 bases). The ends were cut back, 3 bases at V and 0 bases at J, with 15 bases in the middle. Germline V CDR1 and CDR2: SGDLS, YYNGEE. The length of the CDR3 is 16 residues. The CDR3 bases are TGTGCCAGCAGCGCCACTGGGGGACGGTTGAACACTGAAGCTTTCTTT. Encoded protein: CASSATGGRLNTEAFF.

This chain links TRBV6-6 with TRBJ1-2; no clear D. The germline gives CDR1 MNHNY, CDR2 SVGAGI (reference sequence). There are 14 residues in the CDR3. V was cut by 8 bases and J by 4 bases, with 17 bases left in between. The CDR3 sequence: CASPQSPSLYGYTF. For the CDR3, the DNA is TGTGCCAGCCCCCAATCGCCAAGCCTCTATGGCTACACCTTC.

The chain combines TRBV5-8 with TRBJ2-3, with TRBD2 identical over 12 bases. CDR3 length: 15 amino acids. The ends lost 4 bases at V and 4 bases at J; junction bases unmatched: 4. Germline V gene sequence: CDR1 SGHTS, CDR2 YDEGEE. This chain's CDR3 is CASSIGLAGPDTQYF. The CDR3 DNA reads as TGTGCCAGCAGCATAGGACTAGCGGGACCAGATACGCAGTATTTT.

This clone occurred once. The chain recombines TRBV28 with TRBJ2-1, with 9 bases that match TRBD2. CDR1 is MDHEN, CDR2 SYDVKM, per germline. CDR3 length: 15 amino acids. V was pared by 4 bases and J by 2 bases, with 3 bases of the junction left unmatched. The CDR3 reads CASSSSGRPYNEQFF. The CDR3 DNA is TGTGCCAGCAGTTCGAGCGGGAGGCCCTACAATGAGCAGTTCTTC. Filled out from reference TRBV28 and TRBJ2-1, the complete variable domain reads DVKVTQSSRYLVKRTGEKVFLECVQDMDHENMFWYRQDPGLGLRLIYFSYDVKMKEKGDIPEGYSVSREKKERFSLILESASTNQTSMYLCASSSSGRPYNEQFFGPGTRLTVL.